These T cell receptor beta chains were read from a single sample in a study of neurological immune-mediated disorders. Using its own MiXCR run on the 5' RACE reads, TCRdb lists one record per CDR3 protein. The table has tens of thousands of distinct CDR3 sequences, more than 4.5% seen once. Sequenced input: CD4+ T cells from blood. These receptors originate from a man between 18 and 35 years old in good health. Both conserved end residues are part of each CDR3. D genes are given only for firm matches. Part of the rows lack a size; the others show once, few, many or a class for expanded clones.

13 TRBJ2-5 many TRBD2 TRBV20-1 CSATGTSEETQYF TGCAGTGCGACCGGGACTAGCGAAGAGACCCAGTACTTC
13 TRBJ1-2 many - TRBV29-1 CSVEGRFGYGYTF TGCAGCGTTGAGGGAAGGTTCGGCTATGGCTACACCTTC
14 TRBJ1-1 - - TRBV12-2 CASRLTRDYTEAFF TGTGCAAGTCGCTTAACTAGGGACTACACTGAAGCTTTCTTT
16 TRBJ1-3 many - TRBV10-3 CATSIQQGSSGNTIYF TGTGCCACCTCAATACAACAAGGGAGCTCTGGAAACACCATATATTTT
16 TRBJ2-7 many - TRBV5-1 CASSQTRTDSTYEQYF TGCGCCAGCAGCCAAACCAGGACGGATTCGACCTACGAGCAGTACTTC
14 TRBJ1-5 few - TRBV19 CASNLQGSNQPQHF TGTGCCAGTAACCTACAGGGAAGTAATCAGCCCCAGCATTTT
11 TRBJ1-2 many - TRBV5-1 CASGEGFGYTF TGCGCCAGCGGTGAGGGGTTTGGCTACACCTTC
15 TRBJ1-2 many - TRBV3-1 CASSQDIRGDYGYTF TGTGCCAGCAGCCAAGATATCAGGGGTGACTATGGCTACACCTTC
15 TRBJ2-1 many TRBD1 TRBV3-1 CASSQGTGGHNEQFF TGTGCCAGCAGCCAAGGGACAGGGGGCCACAATGAGCAGTTCTTC
14 TRBJ2-3 - TRBD2 TRBV12-3/TRBV12-4 CASSFWEGTDTQYF TGTGCCAGCAGTTTTTGGGAGGGGACAGATACGCAGTATTTT
14 TRBJ1-2 many - TRBV5-1 CASSLAGANYGYTF TGCGCCAGCAGCTTGGCGGGGGCTAACTATGGCTACACCTTC
13 TRBJ1-1 many - TRBV2 CASSLQGRTEAFF TGTGCCAGCAGTCTTCAGGGACGCACTGAAGCTTTCTTT
15 TRBJ1-2 many TRBD1 TRBV4-1 CASSPGQITNYGYTF TGCGCCAGCAGCCCGGGACAGATAACTAACTATGGCTACACCTTC
15 TRBJ2-7 many TRBD1 TRBV5-1 CASSLLGTGTYEQYF TGCGCCAGCAGCTTGCTTGGGACAGGGACCTACGAGCAGTACTTC
14 TRBJ2-3 many - TRBV5-1 CASSLALVPDTQYF TGCGCCAGCAGCTTGGCTTTGGTCCCAGATACGCAGTATTTT
14 TRBJ2-5 many TRBD1 TRBV7-8 CASSLGTGKETQYF TGTGCCAGCAGCTTAGGGACAGGGAAAGAGACCCAGTACTTC
14 TRBJ2-1 many TRBD2 TRBV5-1 CASTVAGGYNEQFF TGCGCCAGCACCGTAGCGGGGGGGTACAATGAGCAGTTCTTC
13 TRBJ1-4 many - TRBV12-3/TRBV12-4 CASSFDRTEKLFF TGTGCCAGCAGTTTCGACAGAACTGAAAAACTGTTTTTT